This T cell receptor (beta chain) was identified in a study of cytomegalovirus exposure and HLA in healthy donors. Study at large: Of a few hundred genotyped donors, roughly 80% grouped in the Caucasian-associated ancestry cluster.

The CDR3 has 16 residues. The V segment lost 2 bases and the J segment 3 bases; nucleotides outside the gene matches: 3. Germline V gives CDR1 KGHSH, CDR2 LQKENI. The PCR contained 60 Vbeta and 13 Jbeta primers. Profiled with immunoSEQ multiplex PCR; TCRdb holds only in-frame clones, not every one. The profile covers more than 90,000 clones, with more than 65% appearing a single time and roughly 8.8% taken by the ten largest. Broader study findings: Indistinguishability led to the exclusion of some V segments, TRBV6-2 and TRBV6-3 included.

A word on this clone: Its antigen is not identified.

This clonotype was obtained from a human donor in good health. This chain uses TRBV18 with TRBJ2-1; 11 bases align to TRBD1. The sequencing input was PBMCs. For the CDR3, the DNA is TGTGCCAGCTCACCAACCGGGACAGGGGGCTACAATGAGCAGTTCTTC. Protein sequence: CASSPTGTGGYNEQFF.